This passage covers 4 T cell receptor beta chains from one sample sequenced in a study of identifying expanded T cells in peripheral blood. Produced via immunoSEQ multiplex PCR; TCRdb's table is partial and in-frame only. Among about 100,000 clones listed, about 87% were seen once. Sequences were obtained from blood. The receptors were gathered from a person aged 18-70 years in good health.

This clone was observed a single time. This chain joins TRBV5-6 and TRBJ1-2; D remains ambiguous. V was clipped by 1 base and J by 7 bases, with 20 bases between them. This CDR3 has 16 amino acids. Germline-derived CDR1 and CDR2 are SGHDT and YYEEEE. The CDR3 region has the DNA TGTGCCAGCAGCTTGTTTGGGAATGTGGGCAGTGGTGGCTACACCTTC. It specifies CASSLFGNVGSGGYTF. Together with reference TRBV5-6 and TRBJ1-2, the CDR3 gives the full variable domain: DAGVTQSPTHLIKTRGQQVTLRCSPKSGHDTVSWYQQALGQGPQFIFQYYEEEERQRGNFPDRFSGHQFPNYSSELNVNALLLGDSALYLCASSLFGNVGSGGYTFGSGTRLTVV.

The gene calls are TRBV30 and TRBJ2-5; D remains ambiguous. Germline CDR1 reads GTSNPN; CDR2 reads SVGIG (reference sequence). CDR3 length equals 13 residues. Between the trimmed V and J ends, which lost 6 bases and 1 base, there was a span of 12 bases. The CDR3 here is CACMWKIQETQYF. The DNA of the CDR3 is TGTGCCTGCATGTGGAAGATCCAAGAGACCCAGTACTTC.

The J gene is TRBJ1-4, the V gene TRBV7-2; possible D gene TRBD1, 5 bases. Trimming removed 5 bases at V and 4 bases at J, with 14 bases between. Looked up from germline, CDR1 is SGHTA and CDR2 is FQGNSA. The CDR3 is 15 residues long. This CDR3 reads CASSLAQASNEKLFF. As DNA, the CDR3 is TGTGCCAGCAGCCTTGCACAGGCCAGTAATGAAAAACTGTTTTTT.

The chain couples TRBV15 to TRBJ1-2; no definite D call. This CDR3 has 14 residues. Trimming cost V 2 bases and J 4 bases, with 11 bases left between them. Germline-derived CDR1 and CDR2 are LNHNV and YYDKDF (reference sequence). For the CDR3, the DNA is TGTGCCACCAGCAGAATGGACTTGACCTATGGCTACACCTTC. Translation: CATSRMDLTYGYTF.